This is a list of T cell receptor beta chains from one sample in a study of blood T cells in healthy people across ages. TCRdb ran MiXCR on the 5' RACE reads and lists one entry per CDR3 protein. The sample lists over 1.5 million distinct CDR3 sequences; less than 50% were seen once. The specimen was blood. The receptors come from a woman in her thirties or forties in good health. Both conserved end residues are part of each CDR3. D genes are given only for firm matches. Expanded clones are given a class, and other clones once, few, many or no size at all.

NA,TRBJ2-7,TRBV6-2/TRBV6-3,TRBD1,TGTGCCAGCACCGACGCCGGGACAGGGGGCTACGAGCAGTACTTC,CASTDAGTGGYEQYF
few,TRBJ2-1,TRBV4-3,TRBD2,TGCGCCAGCAGCCAGAGCGGGGGGGCCTTCAATGAGCAGTTCTTC,CASSQSGGAFNEQFF
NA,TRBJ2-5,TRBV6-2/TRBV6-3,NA,TGTGCCAGCCTCCTGGATTGGTTCGAAGAGACCCAGTACTTC,CASLLDWFEETQYF
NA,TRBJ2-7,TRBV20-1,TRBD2,TGCAGTGCTAGCCGGACGGCGGGGGGTTACGAGCAGTACTTC,CSASRTAGGYEQYF
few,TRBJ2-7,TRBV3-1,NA,TGTGCCAGCAGCCAAAGCGGGACAGGCTACGAGCAGTACTTC,CASSQSGTGYEQYF
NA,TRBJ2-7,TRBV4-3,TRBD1,TGCGCCAGCAGCCATCCCGACAGGGGGGCCTACGAGCAGTACTTC,CASSHPDRGAYEQYF
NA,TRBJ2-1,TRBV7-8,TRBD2,TGTGCCAGCAGCTCCACTAGCGGGGGGATCAAAGGGTACAATGAGCAGTTCTTC,CASSSTSGGIKGYNEQFF
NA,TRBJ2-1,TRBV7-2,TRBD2,TGTGCCAGTAGCTATAGCGGGGGGGCCGCGGATGAGCAGTTCTTC,CASSYSGGAADEQFF
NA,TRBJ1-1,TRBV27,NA,TGTGCCAGCAGTTTTGTCGGGGGTTACACTGAAGCTTTCTTT,CASSFVGGYTEAFF
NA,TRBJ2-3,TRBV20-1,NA,TGCAGTGCTTTTCGGGACCACACAGATACGCAGTATTTT,CSAFRDHTDTQYF